Shown below are 7 T cell receptor beta chains from a single sample sequenced in a study of neurological immune-mediated disorders. One entry per CDR3 protein, called by TCRdb with MiXCR from the 5' RACE reads. The sample lists tens of thousands of distinct CDR3 sequences; less than 10% were seen once. Time point of the sample: longitudinal time-point 2. Sequencing used PBMCs. These receptors originate from a man aged 25 to 40 in good health.

This clonotype was found many times. The chain links TRBV10-3 to TRBJ1-5; no definite D call. Germline lookup yields CDR1 ENHRY and CDR2 SYGVKD. Trimming removed 2 bases at V and 2 bases at J, with 10 bases between. This CDR3 contains 15 residues. CDR3 loop: CAISEKAGGNQPQHF. The CDR3 bases are TGTGCCATCAGTGAGAAAGCTGGGGGCAATCAGCCCCAGCATTTT.

This clonotype has ten or more counts. V is TRBV7-9 and J is TRBJ2-1; D gene uncertain. Germline values: CDR1 SEHNR, CDR2 FQNEAQ (reference sequence). Trimming removed 0 bases at V and 10 bases at J, with 4 bases between. The CDR3 covers 11 residues. Written as DNA, the CDR3 is TGTGCCAGCAGCTTAGCGTGGGAGCAGTTCTTC. It yields the protein CASSLAWEQFF.

As for this clonotype: This may come from a read error, since a much larger clone is one base off. V gene TRBV3-1 combines with J gene TRBJ1-1; D gene ambiguous. Germline CDR1 reads LGHDT; CDR2 reads YNNKEL (reference sequence). The CDR3 length is 16 residues. V was trimmed by 3 bases and J by 0 bases, leaving 14 bases between them. The CDR3 region is CASSHRLHSVNTEAFF. DNA for the CDR3: TGTGCCAGCAGCCACCGGCTGCACAGTGTGAACACTGAAGCTTTCTTT.

This clonotype occurred many times. The chain uses TRBV27 and TRBJ2-7, with unresolved D. The CDR3 extends over 15 amino acids. Germline V gene data show CDR1 as MNHEY and CDR2 as SMNVEV (reference sequence). V was clipped by 4 bases and J by 2 bases, with 15 bases between them. The CDR3 loop reads CASSSIPTLTYEQYF. CDR3 coding DNA: TGTGCCAGCAGTTCTATTCCGACATTAACCTACGAGCAGTACTTC.

The V call is TRBV19, the J call TRBJ2-3; TRBD2 aligns across 12 bases. Germline trimming cut 6 bases from V and 8 bases from J; bases unmatched to any gene: 9. This CDR3 is built from 15 residues. The germline gives CDR1 LNHDA, CDR2 SQIVND (reference sequence). Here the CDR3 reads CASSRLAGEVVTQYF. Written as DNA, the CDR3 is TGTGCCAGTAGCCGACTAGCGGGAGAGGTGGTTACGCAGTATTTT.

This clonotype was picked up many times. The V gene is TRBV20-1, the J gene TRBJ2-3; D perhaps matches TRBD2 (6 bases). This CDR3 has 12 amino acids. V was trimmed by 6 bases and J by 5 bases, leaving 12 bases between them. Germline V gives CDR1 DFQATT, CDR2 SNEGSKA (reference sequence). CDR3 bases: TGCAGTGCCTTAATGGGGGGAGATACGCAGTATTTT. This codes for CSALMGGDTQYF.

This clonotype was detected many times. The genes are TRBV20-1 and TRBJ2-5, with D perhaps given as TRBD1 or TRBD2 (5 bases each). V was clipped by 5 bases and J by 4 bases, with 17 bases between them. The CDR3 is 14 amino acids. Germline V gene lookup returns CDR1 DFQATT and CDR2 SNEGSKA (reference sequence). The DNA of the CDR3 is TGCAGTGCTCCCCAGGGACGGTGGACAGAGACCCAGTACTTC. As protein: CSAPQGRWTETQYF.